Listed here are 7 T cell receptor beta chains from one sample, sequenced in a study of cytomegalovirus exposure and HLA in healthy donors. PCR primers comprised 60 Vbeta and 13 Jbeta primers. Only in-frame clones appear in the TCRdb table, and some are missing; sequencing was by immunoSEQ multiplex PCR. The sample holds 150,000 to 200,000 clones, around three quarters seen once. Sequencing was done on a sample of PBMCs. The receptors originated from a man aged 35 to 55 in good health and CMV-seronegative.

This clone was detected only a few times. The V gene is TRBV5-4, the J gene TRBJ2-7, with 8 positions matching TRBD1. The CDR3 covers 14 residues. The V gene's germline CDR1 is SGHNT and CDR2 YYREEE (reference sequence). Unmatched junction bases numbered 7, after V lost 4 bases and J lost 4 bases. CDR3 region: CASSTGTGSYEQYF. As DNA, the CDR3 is TGTGCCAGCAGCACCGGGACAGGATCTTACGAGCAGTACTTC.

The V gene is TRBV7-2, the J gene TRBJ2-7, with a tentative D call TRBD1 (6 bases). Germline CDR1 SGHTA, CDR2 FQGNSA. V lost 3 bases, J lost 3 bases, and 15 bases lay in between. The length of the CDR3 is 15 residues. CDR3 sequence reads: CASSFSQTGNYEQYF. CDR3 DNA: TGTGCCAGCAGCTTCTCACAAACAGGGAACTACGAGCAGTACTTC.

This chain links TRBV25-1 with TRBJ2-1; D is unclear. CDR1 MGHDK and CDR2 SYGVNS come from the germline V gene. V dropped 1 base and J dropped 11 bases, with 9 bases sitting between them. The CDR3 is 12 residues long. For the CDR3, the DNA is TGTGCCAGCAGTGAATCGGTCAGGAAGCAGTTCTTC. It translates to CASSESVRKQFF.

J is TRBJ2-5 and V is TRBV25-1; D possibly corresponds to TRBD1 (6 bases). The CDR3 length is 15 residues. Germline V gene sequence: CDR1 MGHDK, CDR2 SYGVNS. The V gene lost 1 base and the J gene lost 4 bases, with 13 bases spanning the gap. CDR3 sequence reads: CASSESTGLRETQYF. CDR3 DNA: TGTGCCAGCAGTGAATCCACAGGGTTGAGAGAGACCCAGTACTTC.

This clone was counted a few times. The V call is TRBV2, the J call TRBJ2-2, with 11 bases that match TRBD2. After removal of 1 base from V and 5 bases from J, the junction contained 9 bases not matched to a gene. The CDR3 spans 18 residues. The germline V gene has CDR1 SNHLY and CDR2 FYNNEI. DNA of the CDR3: TGTGCCAGCAGTGAAGGGGAACTAGCGGGAGTTTTTACCGGGGAGCTGTTTTTT. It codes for CASSEGELAGVFTGELFF.

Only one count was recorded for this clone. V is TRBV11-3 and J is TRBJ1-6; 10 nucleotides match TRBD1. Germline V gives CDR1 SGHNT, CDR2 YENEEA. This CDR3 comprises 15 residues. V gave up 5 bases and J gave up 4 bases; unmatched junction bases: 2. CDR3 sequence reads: CASSPGQGYNSPLHF. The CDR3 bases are TGTGCCAGCAGCCCGGGACAGGGGTATAATTCACCCCTCCACTTT. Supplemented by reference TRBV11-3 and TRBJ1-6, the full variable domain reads EAGVVQSPRYKIIEKKQPVAFWCNPISGHNTLYWYLQNLGQGPELLIRYENEEAVDDSQLPKDRFSAERLKGVDSTLKIQPAELGDSAVYLCASSPGQGYNSPLHFGNGTRLTVT.

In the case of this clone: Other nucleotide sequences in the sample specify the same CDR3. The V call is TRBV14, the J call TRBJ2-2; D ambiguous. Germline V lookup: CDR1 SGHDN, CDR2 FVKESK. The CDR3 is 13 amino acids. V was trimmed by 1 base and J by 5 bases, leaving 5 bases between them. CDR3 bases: TGTGCCAGCAGCCAAGTTCAGACCGGGGAGCTGTTTTTT. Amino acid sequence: CASSQVQTGELFF.